The 5 T cell receptor beta chains given below trace back to one sample, sequenced in a study of T cell repertoires in cytomegalovirus infection. Antigen specificity for these receptors is unknown. TCRdb reprocessed the reads with MiXCR, giving one entry per CDR3 protein. The sample includes approximately 600,000 distinct CDR3 sequences, about 40% seen only once; the top ten take 48%. The starting material was cultured PBMCs, obtained from culture after CMV antigen stimulation. The receptors come from a human donor in good health (CMV status not recorded). Some clones in this sample may be carry-over from other donors' samples.

This clonotype was detected many times. The V gene is TRBV7-2, the J gene TRBJ1-5; D unresolved. Germline V lookup: CDR1 SGHTA, CDR2 FQGNSA. The CDR3 covers 12 residues. Trimming removed 5 bases at V and 7 bases at J, with 9 bases between. The DNA of the CDR3 is TGTGCCAGCAGCCAGGATGTACAGCCCCAGCATTTT. It specifies CASSQDVQPQHF.

The CDR3 DNA reads as TGTGCCAGCAGTTTAGACAGCTATTCACCCCTCCACTTT. Protein product: CASSLDSYSPLHF. V is TRBV12-3 or TRBV12-4 and J is TRBJ1-6; D unresolved. V lost 1 base to trimming and J lost 8 bases, with 6 bases between them. The CDR3 is 13 amino acids.

The V gene is TRBV6-2 or TRBV6-3, the J gene TRBJ2-1; 9 positions match TRBD2. Germline V gene data show CDR1 as MNHEY and CDR2 as SVGEGT. The CDR3 has 18 amino acids. V shed 6 bases and J 4 bases; nucleotides not matched to a gene: 16. In nucleotides, the CDR3 is TGTGCCAGCAGCCCCGGTATGATAGCGGGGGCTCTTTACAATGAGCAGTTCTTC. Translation gives CASSPGMIAGALYNEQFF.

The gene calls are TRBV7-9 and TRBJ1-1; possible D gene TRBD1, 5 bases. Germline CDR1 and CDR2: SEHNR and FQNEAQ (reference sequence). The V end was cut by 4 bases, the J end by 2 bases, with 17 bases between. CDR3 size: 16 residues. This chain's CDR3 is CASSSPPGGVNTEAFF. Written as DNA, the CDR3 is TGTGCCAGCAGCTCTCCTCCGGGAGGGGTTAACACTGAAGCTTTCTTT. The variable domain in full, with the rest retrieved from reference TRBV7-9 and TRBJ1-1, is DTGVSQNPRHKITKRGQNVTFRCDPISEHNRLYWYRQTLGQGPEFLTYFQNEAQLEKSRLLSDRFSAERPKGSFSTLEIQRTEQGDSAMYLCASSSPPGGVNTEAFFGQGTRLTVV.

This sequence joins TRBV7-2 and TRBJ1-1; 7 positions agree with TRBD1. The CDR3 loop spans 14 amino acids. The trim removed 5 bases at V and 11 bases at J, leaving 14 bases unmatched. From germline, CDR1 is SGHTA and CDR2 FQGNSA. The DNA of the CDR3 is TGTGCCAGCAGCCCGCGTGAGGGGGCTTTTTGGGCTTTCTTT. It is translated as CASSPREGAFWAFF.